What follows are 26 T cell receptor beta chains derived from one specimen sequenced in a study of regulatory T cells in long-lasting Graves disease. Noted time point: persistent/refractory GD, antithyroid drugs over 5 years with positive TRAb. RNA from PBMCs was the source of the TCR library. For TCR beta, libraries came from iRepertoire HTBI primers and Arm-PCR of CDR3 regions. TCRdb re-analysed the multiplex PCR reads in MiXCR, keeping a single row per CDR3 protein. The repertoire holds over 450,000 distinct CDR3 sequences, roughly a fifth seen once, with 7% to 9% in the top ten. This sample comprised peripheral blood mononuclear cells (PBMCs), obtained when the disease was refractory, from a patient treated with antithyroid drugs. Source of these receptors: a female donor with Graves disease.

Turning to this clonotype: This may stem from a read error, because a much larger clone lies one nucleotide away. The V gene is TRBV6-1, the J gene TRBJ1-5; unclear D gene. The CDR3 runs 15 residues. V dropped 6 bases and J dropped 4 bases, with 16 bases sitting between them. CDR1 is MNHNS, CDR2 SASEGT, per germline. CDR3: CASSPIGPRNQPQHF. As DNA, the CDR3 is TGTGCCAGCAGCCCGATAGGGCCGAGGAATCAGCCCCAGCATTTT.

With regard to this clonotype: It is likely a read error: a sequence one base away is far more abundant. CDR3 sequence: CASAVDRGANSPLHF. The CDR3 region has the DNA TGTGCCAGCGCCGTGGACAGGGGCGCCAATTCACCCCTCCACTTT. This chain connects TRBV6-2 or TRBV6-3 to TRBJ1-6; 9 bases fit TRBD1. CDR3 length equals 15 residues. Germline CDR1 MNHEY, CDR2 SVGEGT. Trimming at V came to 8 bases and at J to 7 bases, leaving 9 bases not matched to a gene.

The CDR3 DNA is TGTGCCAGCAGCCCTAGGACGGGGGCCGGAACCGGGGAGCTGTTTTTT. Translating it yields CASSPRTGAGTGELFF. The V gene is TRBV7-2, the J gene TRBJ2-2, with D perhaps being TRBD1 or TRBD2 (6 bases each). This CDR3 comprises 16 residues. V gave up 5 bases and J gave up 5 bases, with 18 bases separating them. Germline V gene sequence: CDR1 SGHTA, CDR2 FQGNSA.

This clonotype was seen a few times. The V call is TRBV9, the J call TRBJ1-2; D perhaps matches TRBD1 (6 bases). The CDR3 extends over 17 amino acids. V was cut by 0 bases and J by 2 bases, with 17 bases left in between. CDR1 and CDR2 (germline): SGDLS, YYNGEE. This CDR3 reads CASSVGSGGAFNYGYTF. CDR3 coding DNA: TGTGCCAGCAGCGTAGGATCCGGGGGCGCCTTCAACTATGGCTACACCTTC. The full variable domain, rest sourced from reference TRBV9 and TRBJ1-2, is DSGVTQTPKHLITATGQRVTLRCSPRSGDLSVYWYQQSLDQGLQFLIQYYNGEERAKGNILERFSAQQFPDLHSELNLSSLELGDSALYFCASSVGSGGAFNYGYTFGSGTRLTVV.

The chain recombines TRBV29-1 with TRBJ1-2; TRBD1 aligns across 7 bases. The V and J ends lost 3 bases and 4 bases, in that order; junction bases with no gene match: 5. In germline, CDR1 is SQVTM, CDR2 ANQGSEA. This CDR3 is 13 amino acids long. The CDR3, as DNA: TGCAGCGTTGAGCGGGACAGTGTCTATGGCTACACCTTC. It yields the protein CSVERDSVYGYTF.

In its sample, this clonotype was seen many times. The chain links TRBV6-2 or TRBV6-3 to TRBJ1-1; the match to TRBD1 covers 9 bases. With V trimmed by 5 bases and J by 3 bases, 4 bases remained unmatched. Germline V lookup: CDR1 MNHEY, CDR2 SVGEGT. The CDR3 consists of 14 residues. The CDR3 loop reads CASSAHRGHTEAFF. CDR3 coding DNA: TGTGCCAGCAGTGCACACAGGGGGCACACTGAAGCTTTCTTT.

This clonotype has at least ten counts. The chain has TRBV6-1 and TRBJ2-2; D ambiguous. CDR1 is MNHNS, CDR2 SASEGT, per germline. Trimming stripped 5 bases from V and 4 bases from J, with 8 bases between. The length of the CDR3 is 13 residues. The CDR3 reads CASSTSGTGELFF. The CDR3 bases are TGTGCCAGCAGTACCTCGGGCACCGGGGAGCTGTTTTTT.

This clonotype showed up just a few times. As the CDR3 is not closed by the conserved phenylalanine or tryptophan, this likely results from a read error. The genes are TRBV7-6 and TRBJ1-1; D remains ambiguous. The V and J ends lost 5 bases and 4 bases respectively, with 11 bases between them. The CDR3 consists of 13 residues. Germline lookup yields CDR1 SGHVS and CDR2 FNYEAQ. In nucleotides, the CDR3 is TGTGCCAGCAGCCTGGGCCCCCGCACTGAAGCTTTCTCT. It encodes CASSLGPRTEAFS.

This clonotype occurred many times. The chain carries TRBV12-3 or TRBV12-4 and TRBJ2-5; tentatively, D is TRBD2 (6 bases). V lost 6 bases and J 5 bases, leaving 16 bases between the germline ends. This CDR3 region has 14 residues. CDR3 bases: TGTGCCAGCAGCATCGGGGGAGTCGACGAGACCCAGTACTTC. This sequence encodes CASSIGGVDETQYF.

This clonotype was seen at least ten times. The gene calls are TRBV28 and TRBJ1-6; D unclear. Germline V gene data show CDR1 as MDHEN and CDR2 as SYDVKM. This CDR3 comprises 13 residues. Trimming pared 4 bases from V and 8 bases from J, leaving 9 bases between. CDR3 in amino acids: CASSYNQHSPLHF. CDR3 coding DNA: TGTGCCAGCAGTTACAATCAGCATTCACCCCTCCACTTT.

With regard to this clonotype: One junction end does not reproduce the germline sequence, and a read error may be involved. The chain carries TRBV20-1 and TRBJ2-5; no reliable D call. This CDR3 is 11 amino acids long. Germline assignment: CDR1 DFQATT and CDR2 SNEGSKA (reference sequence). The DNA for the CDR3 is TGCAGTGCTAGCTCCCAAGGGACCCAGTACTTC. This sequence encodes CSASSQGTQYF.

This clonotype was seen once. CDR3 amino acids: CSARARDDEQYF. CDR3 coding DNA: TGCAGTGCTAGAGCCAGGGACGACGAGCAGTACTTC. The chain has TRBV20-1 and TRBJ2-7; the D call may be TRBD1 or TRBD2 (5 bases each). V was pared by 1 base and J by 5 bases, with 9 bases between. Germline-derived CDR1 and CDR2 are DFQATT and SNEGSKA (reference sequence). This CDR3 region has 12 residues.

In its sample, this clonotype was seen many times. The V and J genes are TRBV9 and TRBJ2-5; no clear D. The V end was cut by 3 bases, the J end by 0 bases, with 12 bases between. Germline CDR1 is SGDLS and CDR2 is YYNGEE. This CDR3 comprises 15 residues. In DNA, the CDR3 is TGTGCCAGCAGCGGCCGAGGCAGGCACCAAGAGACCCAGTACTTC. Translated, it gives CASSGRGRHQETQYF.

The CDR3 loop is CAISDRDGQPQHF. The DNA for the CDR3 is TGTGCCATCAGCGACAGGGATGGTCAGCCCCAGCATTTT. This chain links TRBV10-3 with TRBJ1-5, with 7 bases matching TRBD1. Germline values: CDR1 ENHRY, CDR2 SYGVKD. The CDR3 spans 13 residues. Trimming took 6 bases from V and 6 from J; bases not matched to a gene: 5.

The gene calls are TRBV6-1 and TRBJ1-1; D gene ambiguous. V was pared by 6 bases and J by 6 bases, with 8 bases between. Germline CDR1 MNHNS, CDR2 SASEGT. The CDR3 has 11 residues. The chain's CDR3 is CASRFNSEAFF. Written as DNA, the CDR3 is TGTGCCAGCAGATTCAATTCTGAAGCTTTCTTT.

This sequence joins TRBV6-5 and TRBJ1-6; D not resolved. This CDR3 spans 15 amino acids. The ends were cut back, 2 bases at V and 8 bases at J, with 13 bases in the middle. Germline V lookup: CDR1 MNHEY, CDR2 SVGAGI. The CDR3 region is CASSYRGLQDSPLHF. The DNA of the CDR3 is TGTGCCAGCAGTTACCGGGGTTTGCAAGATTCACCCCTCCACTTT.

A few counts support this clonotype. The CDR3 loop reads CASSLWDYGDTQYF. The CDR3 DNA reads TGTGCCAGCAGCTTATGGGACTATGGGGATACGCAGTATTTT. This rearrangement joins TRBV7-2 to TRBJ2-3, with 7 bases identical to TRBD2. In germline, CDR1 is SGHTA, CDR2 FQGNSA. Trimming at V came to 2 bases and at J to 6 bases, leaving 5 bases not matched to a gene. The length of the CDR3 is 14 residues.

This clonotype turned up a few times. The rearrangement uses TRBV10-2 and TRBJ2-2; no clear D. Germline CDR1 is WSHSY and CDR2 is SAAADI. The CDR3 loop spans 15 amino acids. V lost 5 bases and J 4 bases, leaving 14 bases between the germline ends. The CDR3 DNA sequence: TGCGCCAGCAGTCCTCTCACGACCAGCACCGGGGAGCTGTTTTTT. Protein: CASSPLTTSTGELFF.

This chain uses TRBV10-3 with TRBJ1-2; D perhaps matches TRBD1 (6 bases). The CDR3 is 15 amino acids. Trimming removed 3 bases at V and 0 bases at J, with 11 bases between. Per the germline V gene, CDR1 is ENHRY and CDR2 is SYGVKD. The CDR3, as DNA: TGTGCCATCAGTGACAGGGGATGGGCTAACTATGGCTACACCTTC. Translating gives CAISDRGWANYGYTF.

This clonotype has just a few counts. This chain links TRBV25-1 with TRBJ2-1; TRBD1 aligns across 7 bases. CDR1 is MGHDK and CDR2 is SYGVNS in the germline V gene. This CDR3 contains 16 residues. V trimming: 6 bases; J trimming: 1 base; junction bases outside the gene matches: 9. The CDR3 nucleotides are TGTGCCAGCAGCCCCAGACAGGGTAGGTCCTACAATGAGCAGTTCTTC. Translation gives CASSPRQGRSYNEQFF.

This clonotype was counted many times. The chain recombines TRBV28 with TRBJ1-6; TRBD1 agrees at 10 bases. This CDR3 has 15 amino acids. Germline CDR1 MDHEN, CDR2 SYDVKM. V lost 3 bases to trimming and J lost 7 bases; unmatched junction nucleotides: 3. In nucleotides, the CDR3 is TGTGCCAGCAGTTTGACAGGGGGCGGGAATTCACCCCTCCACTTT. Its translation: CASSLTGGGNSPLHF.

This chain uses TRBV20-1 with TRBJ2-7; 7 bases agree with TRBD2. Germline lookup yields CDR1 DFQATT and CDR2 SNEGSKA (reference sequence). The CDR3 consists of 15 residues. The junction had 8 bases not matched to a gene; V was cut back by 0 bases and J by 3 bases. The CDR3 bases are TGCAGTGCTAGAGATCGGCGCGGCGGGGGCTACGAGCAGTACTTC. Its protein is CSARDRRGGGYEQYF.

This clonotype was found a few times. The rearrangement uses TRBV19 and TRBJ2-7; D is possibly TRBD1 (5 bases). In germline, CDR1 is LNHDA, CDR2 SQIVND (reference sequence). Trimming stripped 2 bases from V and 0 bases from J, with 17 bases between. The CDR3 has 17 residues. The CDR3 DNA reads TGTGCCAGTAGTATAAAGATCTCGCAGGGCCACTCCTACGAGCAGTACTTC. Its translation is CASSIKISQGHSYEQYF.

There are many counts of this clonotype. This chain links TRBV5-1 with TRBJ1-1; unclear D gene. Trimming left V 4 bases short and J 7 bases short, with 17 bases between. Germline lookup yields CDR1 SGHRS and CDR2 YFSETQ. The CDR3 covers 14 residues. This CDR3 is CASSRQEGSVEAFF. CDR3 in DNA: TGCGCCAGCAGCCGACAAGAGGGATCGGTTGAAGCTTTCTTT.

V and J are TRBV4-3 and TRBJ1-1; tentative D call: TRBD1 (6 bases). Trimming pared 6 bases from V and 5 bases from J, leaving 16 bases between. The CDR3 is 14 residues long. CDR1 and CDR2 (germline): LGHNA, YSLEER. The CDR3 bases are TGCGCCAGCAGTCCACGGGGGCGAGGGACTGAAGCTTTCTTT. As protein: CASSPRGRGTEAFF.

This clonotype was seen at least ten times. A junction end diverges from the germline sequence, so it may reflect a read error. The rearrangement links TRBV2 to TRBJ2-4, with 7 bases lining up with TRBD1. Germline V CDR1 and CDR2: SNHLY, FYNNEI. This CDR3 region has 13 residues. As DNA, the CDR3 is TGTGCCAGCAGCGAAGACAGGGCGGACATTCAGTACTTC. Its protein is CASSEDRADIQYF.